This TCR beta chain was documented in a study of control samples from healthy donors and cancer patients. TCRdb keeps only in-frame clones here, not all; method: immunoSEQ multiplex PCR. Of approximately 170,000 clones listed, around 91% are singletons. The sequence derives from a woman in her forties or fifties in good health. Sequenced material: blood.

CDR3 DNA: TGTGCCTGCTCCCCTAGCGTTGCTTTCTACGAGCAGTACTTC. It specifies CACSPSVAFYEQYF. The chain is built from TRBV11-2 and TRBJ2-7; D may be TRBD2 (6 bases). CDR1 and CDR2 (germline): SGHAT, FQNNGV. The CDR3 covers 14 residues. Trimming cost V 11 bases and J 3 bases, with 20 bases left between them.